One sample yielded the 9 T cell receptor beta chains listed below, sequenced in a study of post-analysis software for immune sequencing data. Findings and limits, study-wide: TRBV5-6, TRBV5-1 and TRBV20-1 belonged to a set of about five TRBV segments that were more frequent in patients than controls.

Presence of unique molecular identifiers characterized the TCR beta cDNA libraries. Each CDR3 protein is one row after TCRdb ran MiXCR on the PCR reads. The sample includes about 500,000 distinct CDR3 sequences, roughly 45% of them seen just once. Their specific antigens are unknown. Sequences were obtained from blood. The receptor source for this set is a girl aged 5 to 17 with multiple sclerosis.

This clonotype was observed a few times. This chain connects TRBV9 to TRBJ1-2, with D perhaps TRBD1 (5 bases). The germline CDR1 and CDR2 sequences are SGDLS and YYNGEE. The CDR3 loop spans 15 amino acids. Trimming took off 2 bases at V and 2 bases at J, with 13 bases between the two ends. As DNA, the CDR3 is TGTGCCAGCAGCGTTGGGGAGGGGTCGAACTATGGCTACACCTTC. Amino acids: CASSVGEGSNYGYTF.

This clonotype was counted between two and nine times. V gene TRBV28 combines with J gene TRBJ2-5; no clear D. This CDR3 has 12 amino acids. V dropped 8 bases and J dropped 3 bases, with 10 bases sitting between them. The germline V gene has CDR1 MDHEN and CDR2 SYDVKM. CDR3 in amino acids: CASATEKETQYF. The DNA for the CDR3 is TGTGCCAGCGCGACTGAAAAAGAGACCCAGTACTTC.

The chain carries TRBV12-3 or TRBV12-4 and TRBJ2-5, with 13 bases identical to TRBD2. The end of the DNA is better explained by TRBJ2-7, so the J call may be wrong. The CDR3 runs 15 residues. CDR3 nucleotide sequence: TGTGCCAGCAGTCTTGGACTAGCGGGAGCCCTCGAGCAGTACTTC. Translating gives CASSLGLAGALEQYF.

The CDR3 protein is CASSRLAGVYNEQFF. CDR3 nucleotides: TGTGCCAGTAGTAGGCTAGCGGGAGTCTACAATGAGCAGTTCTTC. J is TRBJ2-1 and V is TRBV19; 10 bases match TRBD2. After removal of 4 bases from V and 3 bases from J, the junction contained 3 bases not matched to a gene. There are 15 residues in the CDR3. CDR1 LNHDA and CDR2 SQIVND come from the germline V gene (reference sequence).

This clonotype has a single count. The rearrangement uses TRBV28 and TRBJ2-5; 9 bases map to TRBD1. The CDR3 is made up of 15 amino acids. V was pared by 6 bases and J by 7 bases, with 12 bases of the junction left unmatched. CDR1 is MDHEN and CDR2 is SYDVKM in the germline V gene. DNA for the CDR3: TGTGCCAGCAGCAACTTCGGACAGGGGAAAGGGACCCAGTACTTC. Translation gives CASSNFGQGKGTQYF. Using reference TRBV28 and TRBJ2-5 for the parts outside the CDR3, the full variable domain is DVKVTQSSRYLVKRTGEKVFLECVQDMDHENMFWYRQDPGLGLRLIYFSYDVKMKEKGDIPEGYSVSREKKERFSLILESASTNQTSMYLCASSNFGQGKGTQYFGPGTRLLVL.

The rearrangement joins TRBV20-1 to TRBJ2-1; tentatively, D is TRBD2 (5 bases). This CDR3 contains 12 residues. V lost 4 bases, J lost 13 bases, and 17 bases lay in between. Germline loops: CDR1 DFQATT, CDR2 SNEGSKA (reference sequence). The CDR3 protein is CSATLGKETQFF. CDR3 nucleotides: TGCAGTGCTACACTAGGCAAAGAGACCCAGTTCTTC.

This sequence joins TRBV7-3 and TRBJ1-1; D may be TRBD1 (5 bases). CDR1 and CDR2 (germline): SGHTA, FQGTGA. Deletions cut 3 bases from V and 1 base from J, with 12 bases between. This CDR3 contains 15 residues. CDR3 nucleotides: TGTGCCAGCAGCTTCACAGGCGGGGCGAACACTGAAGCTTTCTTT. It codes for CASSFTGGANTEAFF.

V usage is TRBV12-3 or TRBV12-4 and J usage is TRBJ2-4; possibly TRBD2 for D (6 bases). The end of the DNA aligns better with TRBJ2-7, so the J call may be wrong. This CDR3 has 14 residues. The CDR3 nucleotides read TGTGCCAGCACACCGGGACTCGGGTCTCTCGAGCAGTACTTC. Amino acid sequence: CASTPGLGSLEQYF.

This clonotype was detected only a few times. V and J are TRBV7-3 and TRBJ2-6; unclear D gene. The germline V gene encodes CDR1 SGHTA and CDR2 FQGTGA. The CDR3 sequence is 14 residues long. With 4 bases removed from V and 2 bases from J, the gap between germline ends came to 6 bases. The CDR3: CASSSNPGANVLTF. Here the CDR3 DNA reads TGTGCCAGCAGCTCCAACCCTGGGGCCAACGTCCTGACTTTC.